The 30 T cell receptor beta chains below were found in one sample sequenced in a study of cytomegalovirus exposure and HLA in healthy donors. The PCR had 60 Vbeta and 13 Jbeta primers. TCRdb's table, derived via immunoSEQ multiplex PCR, lists solely in-frame clones and lacks some. The sample shows over 150,000 clones, around 77% of them seen only once. Sequenced: PBMCs. Receptor source: a man aged 30 to 39 in good health and CMV-seropositive.

The chain combines TRBV6-5 with TRBJ2-2; D ambiguous. V shed 6 bases and J shed 3 bases, with 5 bases lying between them. CDR1 MNHEY and CDR2 SVGAGI come from the germline V gene. CDR3 length: 12 residues. CDR3 DNA: TGTGCCAGCAGGACTGACACCGGGGAGCTGTTTTTT. It yields the protein CASRTDTGELFF.

This rearrangement joins TRBV7-3 to TRBJ2-2; 16 nucleotides align to TRBD2. The CDR3 totals 18 residues. V was pared by 3 bases and J by 3 bases, with 4 bases of the junction left unmatched. Germline assignment: CDR1 SGHTA and CDR2 FQGTGA. This CDR3 reads CASSLTGLAGGDTGELFF. The DNA for the CDR3 is TGTGCCAGCAGCTTGACGGGACTAGCGGGGGGGGACACCGGGGAGCTGTTTTTT.

This clone was counted a few times. The V and J genes are TRBV5-6 and TRBJ2-5; 13 bases match TRBD2. The CDR3 loop spans 18 amino acids. V gave up 2 bases and J gave up 1 base; unmatched junction bases: 8. Germline V lookup: CDR1 SGHDT, CDR2 YYEEEE. CDR3 residues: CASSLTSGGANFQETQYF. The CDR3 DNA sequence: TGTGCCAGCAGCTTAACTAGCGGGGGGGCTAATTTCCAAGAGACCCAGTACTTC.

The chain employs TRBV28 and TRBJ1-6; 10 bases fit TRBD1. The J segment lost 1 base and the V segment lost 4 bases, leaving 7 bases of the junction unmatched. The CDR3 length is 18 residues. Germline CDR1 is MDHEN and CDR2 is SYDVKM. The CDR3 DNA sequence: TGTGCCAGCAGTTACGCCGGGACAGGGGCGTCCTATAATTCACCCCTCCACTTT. It yields the protein CASSYAGTGASYNSPLHF.

V gene TRBV7-2 combines with J gene TRBJ2-7; a weak D match, TRBD1 (6 bases). The V gene's germline CDR1 is SGHTA and CDR2 FQGNSA. V was clipped by 1 base and J by 5 bases, with 9 bases between them. The CDR3 covers 13 residues. The CDR3 region has the DNA TGTGCCAGCAGCTTAGGCCGGGACAACGAGCAGTACTTC. Translation gives CASSLGRDNEQYF. Combining the CDR3 with reference TRBV7-2 and TRBJ2-7 gives the whole variable domain GAGVSQSPSNKVTEKGKDVELRCDPISGHTALYWYRQSLGQGLEFLIYFQGNSAPDKSGLPSDRFSAERTGGSVSTLTIQRTQQEDSAVYLCASSLGRDNEQYFGPGTRLTVT.

CDR3 in amino acids: CAIRGGQGNYEQYF. DNA for the CDR3: TGTGCCATCCGGGGGGGACAGGGGAACTACGAGCAGTACTTC. The chain links TRBV10-3 to TRBJ2-7, with 10 bases that match TRBD1. Trimming at V came to 8 bases and at J to 3 bases, leaving 7 bases not matched to a gene. CDR1 is ENHRY and CDR2 is SYGVKD in the germline V gene. This CDR3 contains 14 residues.

The chain carries TRBV6-5 and TRBJ1-5; D perhaps matches TRBD1 (5 bases). CDR1 and CDR2 (germline): MNHEY, SVGAGI. This CDR3 is 16 amino acids long. V gave up 0 bases and J gave up 2 bases, with 11 bases separating them. CDR3 coding DNA: TGTGCCAGCAGTTACTCTCCCCCCAGGGGCAATCAGCCCCAGCATTTT. This gives the protein CASSYSPPRGNQPQHF.

The rearrangement links TRBV10-3 to TRBJ1-4; no reliable D call. CDR3 length: 12 residues. CDR1 is ENHRY and CDR2 is SYGVKD in the germline V gene. V lost 4 bases, J lost 12 bases, and 12 bases lay in between. The CDR3 DNA is TGTGCCATCAGTGTAGGACTTCAGGAACTGTTTTTT. It encodes CAISVGLQELFF.

The chain couples TRBV6-5 to TRBJ1-2; TRBD1 matches 7 bases. This CDR3 region has 11 residues. J gave up 8 bases and V 8 bases, and 5 bases lay outside the gene matches. CDR1 is MNHEY, CDR2 SVGAGI, per germline. For the CDR3, the DNA is TGTGCCAGCCGACAGGGTTCGGGCTACACCTTC. Its translation is CASRQGSGYTF.

The DNA of the CDR3 is TGTGCCAGCAGCTCGGACAGGGCCAGTTACATTCAGTACTTC. Encoded protein: CASSSDRASYIQYF. This chain joins TRBV11-2 and TRBJ2-4; TRBD1 matches 8 bases. The V and J ends lost 4 bases and 8 bases, in that order; junction bases with no gene match: 7. In germline, CDR1 is SGHAT, CDR2 FQNNGV. There are 14 residues in the CDR3.

V is TRBV4-2 and J is TRBJ2-5; maybe TRBD2 (5 bases). This CDR3 is built from 15 residues. Germline CDR1 and CDR2: LGHNA and YNFKEQ. Trimming cost V 2 bases and J 1 base, with 11 bases left between them. The DNA of the CDR3 is TGTGCCAGCAGCCAACCGGGGTCCCCCCAAGAGACCCAGTACTTC. This gives the protein CASSQPGSPQETQYF.

This clone was recorded a few times. The J gene is TRBJ2-1, the V gene TRBV5-1, with TRBD1 as a possible D gene (6 bases). The V gene's germline CDR1 is SGHRS and CDR2 YFSETQ. V lost 0 bases and J lost 8, with 12 bases in between. There are 14 residues in the CDR3. This CDR3 reads CASSLGRGGDEQFF. In DNA form, the CDR3 reads TGCGCCAGCAGCTTGGGTCGAGGGGGAGATGAGCAGTTCTTC.

This clone was seen a single time. This chain joins TRBV5-4 and TRBJ2-3; 8 positions agree with TRBD1. CDR1 is SGHNT, CDR2 YYREEE, per germline (reference sequence). This CDR3 is 16 amino acids long. The V and J ends lost 1 base and 5 bases, in that order; junction bases with no gene match: 9. The chain's CDR3 is CASSLIGQGSLDTQYF. As DNA, the CDR3 is TGTGCCAGCAGCTTGATCGGACAGGGATCCCTAGATACGCAGTATTTT.

In regard to this clone: The sample contains more than one DNA sequence encoding this CDR3. The rearrangement joins TRBV28 to TRBJ1-5; 8 bases are shared with TRBD1. Germline V gene sequence: CDR1 MDHEN, CDR2 SYDVKM. CDR3 length equals 15 residues. The ends lost 2 bases at V and 1 base at J; junction bases unmatched: 1. CDR3 protein: CASSLGDRSNQPQHF. The CDR3 region has the DNA TGTGCCAGCAGTTTAGGGGACAGGAGCAATCAGCCCCAGCATTTT.

Notes on this clone: Other DNA sequences in this specimen translate into the identical CDR3. The chain links TRBV9 to TRBJ1-2; D possibly corresponds to TRBD1 (5 bases). This CDR3 has 14 amino acids. Germline CDR1 reads SGDLS; CDR2 reads YYNGEE. V was cut by 0 bases and J by 2 bases, with 8 bases left in between. This CDR3 reads CASSVGGGNYGYTF. DNA for the CDR3: TGTGCCAGCAGCGTAGGTGGGGGGAACTATGGCTACACCTTC.

The V and J genes are TRBV28 and TRBJ1-5; D remains ambiguous. V was pared by 4 bases and J by 11 bases, with 9 bases between. The V gene's germline CDR1 is MDHEN and CDR2 SYDVKM. The CDR3 contains 11 residues. The CDR3 here is CASSSPQTQHF. DNA for the CDR3: TGTGCCAGCAGTTCCCCACAAACCCAGCATTTT.

The chain uses TRBV5-1 and TRBJ2-5, with D unclear. Trimming stripped 0 bases from V and 1 base from J, with 7 bases between. The CDR3 length is 14 residues. Germline CDR1 reads SGHRS; CDR2 reads YFSETQ. CDR3 protein: CASSLGLIQETQYF. The CDR3 bases are TGCGCCAGCAGCTTGGGACTTATCCAAGAGACCCAGTACTTC.

This clone has just a few counts. The chain couples TRBV11-3 to TRBJ1-6; 9 nucleotides agree with TRBD1. The CDR3 extends over 20 amino acids. Germline loops: CDR1 SGHNT, CDR2 YENEEA. The V segment lost 9 bases and the J segment 4 bases; nucleotides outside the gene matches: 22. The CDR3 DNA follows: TGTGCCAGTACTGAACCCCCGGGACAGGGACTGGGCGGGTATAATTCACCCCTCCACTTT. Translation gives CASTEPPGQGLGGYNSPLHF.

This clone was seen only a few times. V is TRBV5-1 and J is TRBJ1-3; tentative D call: TRBD1 (6 bases). CDR3 length equals 16 residues. V dropped 4 bases and J dropped 0 bases, with 14 bases sitting between them. Germline V lookup: CDR1 SGHRS, CDR2 YFSETQ. The chain's CDR3 is CASSPETGSSGNTIYF. As DNA, the CDR3 is TGCGCCAGCAGCCCCGAGACAGGTAGCTCTGGAAACACCATATATTTT.

The V gene is TRBV1, the J gene TRBJ2-1; the DNA was not compared with TRBD2, the D call given in the table. TRBV1 is classified as a pseudogene. The CDR3 sequence is 20 residues long. CDR3 in amino acids: CTSSQDIKLADVSSCNEQFF. CDR3 nucleotides: TGCACCAGCAGCCAAGATATAAAACTAGCGGACGTGAGCTCCTGCAATGAGCAGTTCTTC.

The DNA for the CDR3 is TGTGCCAGCAGGCGAGAGGGACAGCCTAATGAAAAACTGTTTTTT. It is translated as CASRREGQPNEKLFF. The rearrangement links TRBV2 to TRBJ1-4; TRBD1 matches 7 bases. Germline V gives CDR1 SNHLY, CDR2 FYNNEI. The CDR3 totals 15 residues. Trimming took 6 bases from V and 3 from J; bases not matched to a gene: 7.

This chain uses TRBV5-1 with TRBJ2-3; 7 nucleotides align to TRBD1. The germline CDR1 and CDR2 sequences are SGHRS and YFSETQ. The CDR3 consists of 15 residues. The junction had 6 bases not matched to a gene; V was cut back by 5 bases and J by 0 bases. CDR3 sequence: CASRRTGASTDTQYF. CDR3 DNA sequence: TGCGCCAGCAGGCGGACAGGAGCTAGCACAGATACGCAGTATTTT.

This clone came up a few times. The CDR3 coding sequence is TGTGCCAGTAGTCTCGGACAGGGGGCTAATGGCTACACCTTC. Translation gives CASSLGQGANGYTF. The V call is TRBV19, the J call TRBJ1-2; 11 bases fit TRBD1. This CDR3 has 14 residues. The trim removed 5 bases at V and 6 bases at J, leaving 5 bases unmatched. Germline lookup yields CDR1 LNHDA and CDR2 SQIVND (reference sequence).

The sample holds a few counts of this clone. The genes are TRBV4-2 and TRBJ2-1, with 9 bases that match TRBD2. V shed 1 base and J 1 base; nucleotides not matched to a gene: 14. CDR3 length: 20 residues. Germline-derived CDR1 and CDR2 are LGHNA and YNFKEQ. This CDR3 is CASSQAPVAGGLKSYNEQFF. DNA of the CDR3: TGTGCCAGCAGCCAAGCCCCCGTGGCGGGGGGGTTAAAATCCTACAATGAGCAGTTCTTC.

This sequence joins TRBV9 and TRBJ2-2; 8 nucleotides line up with TRBD1. This CDR3 comprises 14 residues. The J segment lost 2 bases and the V segment lost 10 bases, leaving 7 bases of the junction unmatched. The germline V gene encodes CDR1 SGDLS and CDR2 YYNGEE. The CDR3 loop reads CAGSRGPNTGELFF. The DNA for the CDR3 is TGTGCCGGAAGCAGGGGGCCCAACACCGGGGAGCTGTTTTTT.

The chain employs TRBV28 and TRBJ1-5; unclear D gene. The CDR3 is made up of 14 amino acids. CDR1 MDHEN and CDR2 SYDVKM come from the germline V gene. V shed 1 base and J shed 10 bases, with 14 bases lying between them. CDR3 sequence reads: CASSLSLNRSPQHF. In DNA form, the CDR3 reads TGTGCCAGCAGTTTATCCCTAAACCGATCCCCCCAGCATTTT.

CDR3 protein: CASSSWPQGEQFF. In nucleotides, the CDR3 is TGTGCCAGCAGTTCATGGCCCCAGGGTGAGCAGTTCTTC. The chain recombines TRBV27 with TRBJ2-1, with a tentative D call TRBD1 (5 bases). The CDR3 contains 13 residues. Trimming removed 4 bases at V and 9 bases at J, with 13 bases between. Germline CDR1 and CDR2: MNHEY and SMNVEV (reference sequence).

This chain uses TRBV2 with TRBJ2-7, with 9 nucleotides matching TRBD1. This CDR3 is built from 14 residues. The V gene end was trimmed by 7 bases and the J gene end by 4 bases; junction bases not matched to a gene: 8. Germline CDR1 reads SNHLY; CDR2 reads FYNNEI. The CDR3 is CASKPGTGFYEQYF. CDR3 in DNA: TGTGCCAGCAAACCCGGGACAGGGTTTTACGAGCAGTACTTC.

This clone has more than one count but fewer than ten. This chain joins TRBV6-1 and TRBJ2-7; TRBD2 aligns across 8 bases. From germline, CDR1 is MNHNS and CDR2 SASEGT. Trimming removed 7 bases from V and 4 bases from J; junction bases left unmatched: 6. The CDR3 covers 13 residues. This CDR3 is CASTWRGVYEQYF. CDR3 coding DNA: TGTGCCAGCACGTGGCGGGGGGTGTACGAGCAGTACTTC.

This rearrangement joins TRBV7-9 to TRBJ1-4; TRBD1 agrees at 8 bases. This CDR3 comprises 14 residues. Unmatched junction bases numbered 3, after V lost 5 bases and J lost 4 bases. Germline CDR1 is SEHNR and CDR2 is FQNEAQ (reference sequence). The CDR3 DNA is TGTGCCAGCAGCGAGGGACAGGTTAATGAAAAACTGTTTTTT. Translating it yields CASSEGQVNEKLFF.